The 28 T cell receptor beta chains listed next were all sequenced from one sample in a study of T cell repertoires in cytomegalovirus infection. No cognate antigen is known for these TCRs. MiXCR, run by TCRdb on the reads, gives a single entry per CDR3 protein. In the table there are roughly 920,000 distinct CDR3 sequences, around 31% of which are singletons. The input for sequencing was cultured CD8+ T cells from PBMCs, taken from culture after CMV antigen stimulation. These receptors originate from a human donor in good health (CMV status not recorded). Some clones in this sample may be carry-over from other donors' samples.

This clonotype has more than one count but fewer than ten. The chain is built from TRBV12-3 or TRBV12-4 and TRBJ1-2; 7 nucleotides match TRBD1. With V trimmed by 5 bases and J by 4 bases, 7 bases remained unmatched. The CDR3 runs to 14 residues. The CDR3 here is CASSRQGPFYGYTF. The DNA for the CDR3 is TGTGCCAGCAGTCGACAGGGCCCTTTCTATGGCTACACCTTC.

The CDR3 nucleotides are TGTGCCACCAGCAGAGATAGTCGGGACAGGGGGCATGTTTCCTCCTATAATTCACCCCTCCACTTT. Translation gives CATSRDSRDRGHVSSYNSPLHF. The chain carries TRBV15 and TRBJ1-6; 12 nucleotides agree with TRBD1. V trimming: 0 bases; J trimming: 0 bases; junction bases outside the gene matches: 12. The CDR3 consists of 22 residues. Germline CDR1 is LNHNV and CDR2 is YYDKDF (reference sequence).

Turning to this clonotype: This is likely a read error, given that the CDR3 carries no conserved phenylalanine or tryptophan at its end. This rearrangement joins TRBV7-6 to TRBJ1-5; no firm D call. Germline CDR1 is SGHVS and CDR2 is FNYEAQ. V dropped 5 bases and J dropped 4 bases, with 12 bases sitting between them. This CDR3 region has 14 residues. Here the CDR3 reads CASSPGVGNQPQHL. DNA of the CDR3: TGTGCCAGCAGCCCTGGAGTGGGAAATCAGCCCCAGCATCTT.

The chain carries TRBV5-3 and TRBJ2-5; the D gene could be TRBD1 or TRBD2 (5 bases each). TRBV5-3 counts as an open reading frame of uncertain function. There are 15 residues in the CDR3. V dropped 8 bases and J dropped 4 bases, with 21 bases sitting between them. This chain's CDR3 is CASSPIQGPPETQYF. CDR3 in DNA: TGTGCCAGCAGCCCAATTCAGGGACCCCCAGAGACCCAGTACTTC.

This clonotype has a handful of counts. The rearrangement uses TRBV12-3 or TRBV12-4 and TRBJ2-3; 14 bases agree with TRBD2. CDR3 length: 19 residues. Trimming took 3 bases from V and 2 from J; bases not matched to a gene: 10. CDR3 protein: CASSLGLAGEKLHTDTQYF. The CDR3 DNA follows: TGTGCCAGCAGTTTGGGACTAGCGGGGGAGAAGCTACACACAGATACGCAGTATTTT.

This clonotype has only a few counts. The chain links TRBV7-9 to TRBJ1-1; D ambiguous. Trimming pared 5 bases from V and 3 bases from J, leaving 19 bases between. This CDR3 region has 16 residues. The germline V gene has CDR1 SEHNR and CDR2 FQNEAQ (reference sequence). The CDR3 DNA reads TGTGCCAGCAGCCCCAGAGCCCCCGGACGGGACACTGAAGCTTTCTTT. Amino acid sequence: CASSPRAPGRDTEAFF.

This clonotype has more than one count but fewer than ten. V usage is TRBV27 and J usage is TRBJ2-4, with no clear D. CDR1 and CDR2 (germline): MNHEY, SMNVEV (reference sequence). This CDR3 is built from 14 residues. V was pared by 6 bases and J by 4 bases, with 13 bases between. The CDR3 is CASSIGFGKNIQYF. In nucleotides, the CDR3 is TGTGCCAGCAGCATCGGGTTTGGGAAAAACATTCAGTACTTC.

This clonotype was seen only once. Being one base from a much bigger clone, this may be a read error. The gene calls are TRBV7-2 and TRBJ2-5; D may be TRBD1 or TRBD2 (5 bases each). The CDR3 is made up of 17 amino acids. Germline assignment: CDR1 SGHTA and CDR2 FQGNSA. V was trimmed by 2 bases and J by 3 bases, leaving 19 bases between them. The CDR3 protein is CASSLLTILVGEETQYF. The CDR3, as DNA: TGTGCCAGCAGCTTATTGACGATACTAGTGGGGGAAGAGACCCAGTACTTC.

The chain combines TRBV4-1 with TRBJ2-1, with 11 bases aligning to TRBD2. The length of the CDR3 is 21 residues. The germline CDR1 and CDR2 sequences are MGHRA and YSYEKL. The junction had 21 bases not matched to a gene; V was cut back by 3 bases and J by 5 bases. The CDR3 is CASSHPKSASGGPSMNNEQFF. Written as DNA, the CDR3 is TGCGCCAGCAGCCACCCCAAGTCGGCTAGCGGGGGGCCCTCGATGAACAATGAGCAGTTCTTC.

The V gene is TRBV2, the J gene TRBJ2-3; 8 nucleotides align to TRBD2. CDR3 length equals 15 residues. CDR1 SNHLY and CDR2 FYNNEI come from the germline V gene. V was pared by 6 bases and J by 4 bases, with 9 bases of the junction left unmatched. CDR3 loop: CASSLLPGGADTQYF. The DNA for the CDR3 is TGTGCCAGCAGCCTCTTACCGGGGGGGGCAGATACGCAGTATTTT.

This rearrangement joins TRBV5-1 to TRBJ2-1; D may be TRBD1 or TRBD2 (5 bases each). CDR1 and CDR2 (germline): SGHRS, YFSETQ. This CDR3 comprises 15 residues. V lost 7 bases and J lost 0, with 14 bases in between. This chain's CDR3 is CASGGQGSSYNEQFF. The CDR3 region has the DNA TGCGCCAGCGGGGGTCAGGGCAGCTCCTACAATGAGCAGTTCTTC.

V gene TRBV27 combines with J gene TRBJ1-5; TRBD1 matches 7 bases. The CDR3 totals 15 residues. After removal of 3 bases from V and 1 base from J, the junction contained 3 bases not matched to a gene. Germline loops: CDR1 MNHEY, CDR2 SMNVEV (reference sequence). The CDR3 DNA sequence: TGTGCCAGCAGTTTTCAGGGGGGCAGCAATCAGCCCCAGCATTTT. It is translated as CASSFQGGSNQPQHF.

CDR3 DNA sequence: TGTGCCAGCAGCTTACCAACTTTCTATGGCTACACCTTC. Translation: CASSLPTFYGYTF. The chain links TRBV13 to TRBJ1-2; D is ambiguous. CDR1 and CDR2 from the germline V gene are PRHDT and FYEKMQ (reference sequence). V gave up 2 bases and J gave up 4 bases, with 8 bases separating them. The CDR3 sequence is 13 residues long.

The V call is TRBV4-3, the J call TRBJ2-2; 9 bases align to TRBD2. This CDR3 region has 18 residues. Trimming cost V 1 base and J 4 bases; bases outside gene matches: 10. Germline V CDR1 and CDR2: LGHNA, YSLEER. The CDR3 coding sequence is TGCGCCAGCAGCCAAGTGTTCCTAGCGGGGACTAGCACCGGGGAGCTGTTTTTT. As protein: CASSQVFLAGTSTGELFF.

The rearrangement uses TRBV10-3 and TRBJ2-2, with 8 nucleotides matching TRBD1. Germline V lookup: CDR1 ENHRY, CDR2 SYGVKD. The CDR3 contains 16 residues. V shed 6 bases and J 0 bases; nucleotides not matched to a gene: 6. The CDR3 sequence: CAIRIRTGSNTGELFF. In DNA, the CDR3 is TGTGCCATCAGGATCAGGACAGGGTCGAACACCGGGGAGCTGTTTTTT.

This clonotype was observed a handful of times. The rearrangement uses TRBV7-9 and TRBJ2-5; TRBD2 aligns across 8 bases. Losses at the gene ends were 4 bases for V and 5 bases for J; bases not matched to a gene: 12. CDR3 size: 16 residues. Germline V gives CDR1 SEHNR, CDR2 FQNEAQ (reference sequence). The CDR3: CASSSGLAWGKETQYF. In nucleotides, the CDR3 is TGTGCCAGCAGCTCCGGACTAGCTTGGGGAAAGGAGACCCAGTACTTC.

This clonotype appeared a few times. The chain is built from TRBV28 and TRBJ2-7; tentative D call: TRBD1 (6 bases). The V end was cut by 4 bases, the J end by 2 bases, with 12 bases between. The CDR3 extends over 14 amino acids. Per germline, CDR1 MDHEN and CDR2 SYDVKM. The CDR3, as DNA: TGTGCCAGCAGTTACGGGACACTTGCCTACGAGCAGTACGTC. Translation: CASSYGTLAYEQYV.

The table lists this clonotype with a count of one. The rearrangement links TRBV7-6 to TRBJ1-2, with D perhaps TRBD1 (6 bases). Trimming pared 2 bases from V and 5 bases from J, leaving 21 bases between. Germline V gene lookup returns CDR1 SGHVS and CDR2 FNYEAQ. The CDR3 has 17 amino acids. The CDR3 loop reads CASSLRVEGHPFYGYTF. The CDR3 bases are TGTGCCAGCAGCTTACGGGTTGAGGGACACCCCTTTTATGGCTACACCTTC.

In this sample, this clonotype turned up a few times. The rearrangement joins TRBV4-2 to TRBJ1-4, with no clear D. V was clipped by 0 bases and J by 0 bases, with 17 bases between them. The CDR3 has 19 amino acids. Germline assignment: CDR1 LGHNA and CDR2 YNFKEQ. CDR3 protein: CASSQDPGSVRSTNEKLFF. CDR3 DNA sequence: TGTGCCAGCAGCCAAGACCCAGGAAGCGTTAGGTCAACTAATGAAAAACTGTTTTTT.

The rearrangement links TRBV20-1 to TRBJ2-7; weak D call: TRBD2 (6 bases). Germline assignment: CDR1 DFQATT and CDR2 SNEGSKA (reference sequence). The CDR3 runs to 14 residues. V was cut by 6 bases and J by 0 bases, with 15 bases left in between. The CDR3 spells CSARAGRSSYEQYF. Here the CDR3 DNA reads TGCAGTGCCCGAGCGGGTCGGAGCTCCTACGAGCAGTACTTC.

This clonotype occurred a few times. The chain uses TRBV27 and TRBJ2-3; 8 bases line up with TRBD2. V lost 5 bases to trimming and J lost 5 bases; unmatched junction nucleotides: 6. Germline V gene sequence: CDR1 MNHEY, CDR2 SMNVEV (reference sequence). The CDR3 has 14 amino acids. The CDR3 loop is CASSQRGLLDTQYF. Here the CDR3 DNA reads TGTGCCAGCAGTCAGCGGGGGCTACTAGATACGCAGTATTTT.

This chain connects TRBV4-1 to TRBJ1-2, with 7 bases aligning to TRBD1. With 3 bases clipped from V and 5 bases from J, the junction kept 6 bases outside the gene matches. Germline lookup yields CDR1 MGHRA and CDR2 YSYEKL. This CDR3 contains 14 residues. CDR3: CASSQLTGWYGYTF. As DNA, the CDR3 is TGCGCCAGCAGCCAGCTGACAGGGTGGTATGGCTACACCTTC.

The sample holds a few counts of this clonotype. The chain joins TRBV6-5 to TRBJ2-7; D perhaps matches TRBD2 (5 bases). CDR1 is MNHEY, CDR2 SVGAGI, per germline. The V end lost 5 bases, the J end lost 7 bases, and 12 bases lay between the germline ends. The CDR3 consists of 12 residues. CDR3 protein: CASSPGGLEQYV. The CDR3 DNA reads as TGTGCCAGCAGTCCTGGAGGACTTGAGCAGTACGTC.

This clonotype has more than one count but fewer than ten. This chain uses TRBV7-6 with TRBJ1-2, with TRBD1 matching 12 bases. Germline trimming cut 6 bases from V and 8 bases from J; bases unmatched to any gene: 4. CDR1 and CDR2 from the germline V gene are SGHVS and FNYEAQ. The CDR3 length is 13 residues. The CDR3 DNA sequence: TGTGCCAGCAGAGGGACAGGGGGCGAAGGCTACACCTTC. This translates into CASRGTGGEGYTF.

This clonotype was picked up a small number of times. The V call is TRBV7-9, the J call TRBJ2-7; 7 nucleotides match TRBD1. The junction had 9 bases not matched to a gene; V was cut back by 7 bases and J by 3 bases. This CDR3 is 14 amino acids long. From germline, CDR1 is SEHNR and CDR2 FQNEAQ (reference sequence). CDR3 DNA: TGTGCCAGCACCTCCCCGGGACAGTTCTACGAGCAGTACGTC. Amino acid sequence: CASTSPGQFYEQYV.

The table lists this clonotype with a few counts. The chain carries TRBV13 and TRBJ1-2; D call uncertain. The CDR3 covers 13 residues. Per germline, CDR1 PRHDT and CDR2 FYEKMQ (reference sequence). The V and J ends lost 6 bases and 6 bases respectively, with 14 bases between them. The DNA for the CDR3 is TGTGCCAGCAGTCTTAAGCTAGGGAATGGCTACACCTTC. This sequence encodes CASSLKLGNGYTF.

Remarks on this clonotype: A much larger clone lies a single base off, so this may be a read error. V gene TRBV12-3 or TRBV12-4 combines with J gene TRBJ2-3; maybe TRBD1 (6 bases). V lost 6 bases and J 0 bases, leaving 13 bases between the germline ends. The CDR3 runs 15 residues. CDR3 region: CASSTGRGSTDTQYF. The DNA for the CDR3 is TGTGCCAGCAGCACCGGAAGGGGGAGCACAGATACGCAGTATTTT.

The rearrangement links TRBV20-1 to TRBJ2-3, with D possibly TRBD2 on 5 matching bases. The CDR3 is made up of 16 amino acids. The germline V gene has CDR1 DFQATT and CDR2 SNEGSKA (reference sequence). Trimming left V 0 bases short and J 0 bases short, with 13 bases between. The CDR3: CSARDRWETSTDTQYF. The CDR3 coding sequence is TGCAGTGCTAGAGATCGTTGGGAGACTAGCACAGATACGCAGTATTTT.